These 12 T cell receptor beta chains came from one sample sequenced in a study of blood T cell repertoires in COVID-19. Clones were sequenced by immunoSEQ multiplex PCR, and TCRdb holds only the in-frame ones, with some missing. The sample has 250,000 to 300,000 clones; roughly 86% are singletons. Source material: PBMCs or T cells enriched from blood (not recorded which). Receptor source: a woman aged 55-70 years who had recovered from COVID-19.

This chain links TRBV19 with TRBJ2-5; the match to TRBD2 covers 8 bases. Trimming removed 6 bases from V and 2 bases from J; junction bases left unmatched: 5. This CDR3 is built from 14 residues. CDR1 is LNHDA, CDR2 SQIVND, per germline (reference sequence). This chain's CDR3 is CASRNSGAQETQYF. CDR3 nucleotides: TGTGCCAGTAGGAATAGCGGGGCTCAAGAGACCCAGTACTTC.

The rearrangement links TRBV24-1 to TRBJ2-3; D is uncertain. Trimming pared 6 bases from V and 2 bases from J, leaving 8 bases between. The CDR3 runs to 13 residues. Germline CDR1 is KGHDR and CDR2 is SFDVKD. The CDR3 coding sequence is TGTGCCACCAGTCTCCCCTCCACAGATACGCAGTATTTT. Protein: CATSLPSTDTQYF.

The chain carries TRBV5-1 and TRBJ2-1; tentative D call: TRBD2 (5 bases). Between the trimmed V and J ends, which lost 2 bases and 7 bases, there was a span of 16 bases. This CDR3 is 15 amino acids long. Germline CDR1 is SGHRS and CDR2 is YFSETQ. In DNA form, the CDR3 reads TGCGCCAGCAGCTTATCTGCGGGTTTAGAGAATGAGCAGTTCTTC. Residues: CASSLSAGLENEQFF.

V and J are TRBV12-3 or TRBV12-4 and TRBJ2-5; 7 nucleotides agree with TRBD2. The V segment lost 6 bases and the J segment 1 base; nucleotides outside the gene matches: 2. The CDR3 spans 13 residues. The CDR3 here is CASRAGFQETQYF. The CDR3 nucleotides are TGTGCCAGCAGAGCGGGGTTCCAAGAGACCCAGTACTTC.

This chain links TRBV6-5 with TRBJ2-3; perhaps TRBD2 as D (6 bases). The CDR3 totals 15 residues. V gave up 1 base and J gave up 0 bases, with 8 bases separating them. CDR1 MNHEY and CDR2 SVGAGI come from the germline V gene. CDR3: CASSYWGTSTDTQYF. The CDR3 nucleotides are TGTGCCAGCAGTTACTGGGGGACTAGCACAGATACGCAGTATTTT.

This rearrangement joins TRBV29-1 to TRBJ2-3; 12 bases are a match to TRBD2. CDR3 length: 15 residues. Trimming cost V 6 bases and J 2 bases; bases outside gene matches: 6. Germline V gene data show CDR1 as SQVTM and CDR2 as ANQGSEA. The CDR3 spells CSVRGLAGLTDTQYF. CDR3 coding DNA: TGCAGCGTGCGCGGACTAGCGGGACTCACAGATACGCAGTATTTT.

The V gene is TRBV4-1, the J gene TRBJ2-7, with a tentative D call TRBD2 (6 bases). The CDR3 covers 12 residues. V was shortened by 4 bases and J by 6 bases, with 10 bases between the two germline ends. The germline V gene encodes CDR1 MGHRA and CDR2 YSYEKL. The CDR3 nucleotides are TGCGCCAGCAGCCGGGGGGAAGGCGAGCAGTACTTC. This sequence encodes CASSRGEGEQYF.

The chain employs TRBV13 and TRBJ1-2; D remains ambiguous. Per the germline V gene, CDR1 is PRHDT and CDR2 is FYEKMQ (reference sequence). The CDR3 is made up of 13 amino acids. V was clipped by 5 bases and J by 1 base, with 8 bases between them. DNA of the CDR3: TGTGCCAGCAGCCCAACAGATAACTATGGCTACACCTTC. Residues: CASSPTDNYGYTF. Looking up the rest from reference TRBV13 and TRBJ1-2 gives the full variable domain: AAGVIQSPRHLIKEKRETATLKCYPIPRHDTVYWYQQGPGQDPQFLISFYEKMQSDKGSIPDRFSAQQFSDYHSELNMSSLELGDSALYFCASSPTDNYGYTFGSGTRLTVV.

The rearrangement uses TRBV3-1 (or the pseudogene TRBV3-2) and TRBJ1-1, with 7 bases identical to TRBD1. V gave up 0 bases and J gave up 8 bases; unmatched junction bases: 6. The CDR3 spans 14 residues. Per the germline V gene, CDR1 is LGHDT and CDR2 is YNNKEL (reference sequence). The CDR3 protein is CASSQEELRGEAFF. The DNA for the CDR3 is TGTGCCAGCAGCCAAGAGGAGCTCAGGGGGGAAGCTTTCTTT.

The chain links TRBV14 to TRBJ1-2; a weak D match, TRBD1 (6 bases). Trimming pared 2 bases from V and 0 bases from J, leaving 16 bases between. Per the germline V gene, CDR1 is SGHDN and CDR2 is FVKESK. This CDR3 is 17 amino acids long. CDR3 region: CASSQREGGAANYGYTF. As DNA, the CDR3 is TGTGCCAGCAGCCAAAGGGAGGGGGGCGCAGCTAACTATGGCTACACCTTC.

The chain recombines TRBV6-5 with TRBJ1-5; 7 bases are shared with TRBD1. Germline V lookup: CDR1 MNHEY, CDR2 SVGAGI. V dropped 5 bases and J dropped 2; count of bases not matched to a gene: 3. The CDR3 has 14 residues. The CDR3 region is CASSSRGGNQPQHF. CDR3 in DNA: TGTGCCAGCAGTAGCAGGGGGGGCAATCAGCCCCAGCATTTT.

This sequence joins TRBV19 and TRBJ1-4, with 10 bases fitting TRBD1. Germline V CDR1 and CDR2: LNHDA, SQIVND (reference sequence). J lost 8 bases, V lost 4 bases, and 7 bases had no gene match. The CDR3 loop spans 15 amino acids. The CDR3, as DNA: TGTGCCAGTAGTAAGGCCGGGACAGGGGTGGAAAAACTGTTTTTT. Translation: CASSKAGTGVEKLFF. Based on the CDR3 plus reference TRBV19 and TRBJ1-4, the full variable domain is DGGITQSPKYLFRKEGQNVTLSCEQNLNHDAMYWYRQDPGQGLRLIYYSQIVNDFQKGDIAEGYSVSREKKESFPLTVTSAQKNPTAFYLCASSKAGTGVEKLFFGSGTQLSVL.